Listed below are T cell receptor beta chains from one sample, sequenced in a study of T cell responses to AZD1222 COVID-19 vaccine. Produced via immunoSEQ multiplex PCR; TCRdb's table is partial and in-frame only. This sample has roughly 130,000 clones, with approximately 85% found just once. This sample comprised peripheral blood, obtained on day 0 of AZD1222 vaccination. All receptors come from an adult in good health. Both conserved end residues are part of each CDR3. A D gene is named only where the DNA matches it firmly. Rows give clone size only sometimes, using once, few, many, or a class for an expanded clone.

D gene: TRBD2
J gene: TRBJ2-3
clone size: -
V gene: TRBV7-6
CDR3 protein: CASSTGLAENTDTQYF
CDR3 DNA: TGTGCCAGCAGCACGGGACTAGCGGAGAACACAGATACGCAGTATTTT

D gene: TRBD1
J gene: TRBJ2-7
clone size: -
V gene: TRBV28
CDR3 protein: CASSSVGTGQGILAQYEQYF
CDR3 DNA: TGTGCCAGCAGTTCGGTCGGAACGGGACAGGGAATATTAGCCCAATACGAGCAGTACTTC

D gene: -
J gene: TRBJ2-5
clone size: -
V gene: TRBV3-1/TRBV3-2
CDR3 protein: CASSQNPASYQETQYF
CDR3 DNA: TGTGCCAGCAGCCAGAACCCCGCCTCGTACCAAGAGACCCAGTACTTC

D gene: -
J gene: TRBJ1-6
clone size: few
V gene: TRBV5-1
CDR3 protein: CASSLAPGRDSPLHF
CDR3 DNA: TGCGCCAGCAGCTTGGCACCGGGGCGGGATTCACCCCTCCACTTT

D gene: -
J gene: TRBJ1-1
clone size: -
V gene: TRBV11-3
CDR3 protein: CASSPGGVNTEAFF
CDR3 DNA: TGTGCCAGCAGCCCGGGAGGGGTGAACACTGAAGCTTTCTTT

D gene: TRBD1
J gene: TRBJ1-4
clone size: -
V gene: TRBV15
CDR3 protein: CATIPGTGTTNEKLFF
CDR3 DNA: TGTGCCACCATCCCGGGGACAGGGACAACTAATGAAAAACTGTTTTTT

D gene: TRBD1
J gene: TRBJ2-1
clone size: -
V gene: TRBV6-5
CDR3 protein: CASRDTTGTETLF
CDR3 DNA: TGTGCCAGCAGGGACACGACCGGGACAGAGACGCTCTTC

D gene: -
J gene: TRBJ1-2
clone size: few
V gene: TRBV15
CDR3 protein: CATSRSSGDSNYGYTF
CDR3 DNA: TGTGCCACCAGCAGGAGCTCAGGGGACTCTAACTATGGCTACACCTTC

D gene: -
J gene: TRBJ2-7
clone size: -
V gene: TRBV29-1
CDR3 protein: CSVSRGSYEQYF
CDR3 DNA: TGCAGCGTTAGCCGGGGCTCCTACGAGCAGTACTTC

D gene: -
J gene: TRBJ2-7
clone size: -
V gene: TRBV10-3
CDR3 protein: CAISRASYEQYF
CDR3 DNA: TGTGCCATCAGTCGAGCGAGCTACGAGCAGTACTTC

D gene: TRBD2
J gene: TRBJ2-1
clone size: once
V gene: TRBV19
CDR3 protein: CASSIDPPAGDNEQFF
CDR3 DNA: TGTGCCAGTAGTATAGATCCCCCAGCGGGAGACAATGAGCAGTTCTTC

D gene: -
J gene: TRBJ1-2
clone size: -
V gene: TRBV19
CDR3 protein: CASSILSNYGYTF
CDR3 DNA: TGTGCCAGTAGTATACTCTCCAACTATGGCTACACCTTC

D gene: -
J gene: TRBJ1-1
clone size: -
V gene: TRBV28
CDR3 protein: CASSLGNTEAFF
CDR3 DNA: TGTGCCAGCAGTTTGGGGAACACTGAAGCTTTCTTT

D gene: -
J gene: TRBJ1-4
clone size: -
V gene: TRBV7-9
CDR3 protein: CTSSRDAYNEKLFF
CDR3 DNA: TGTACCAGCAGTCGGGACGCGTATAATGAAAAACTGTTTTTT

D gene: -
J gene: TRBJ1-2
clone size: -
V gene: TRBV19
CDR3 protein: CASSSRGGAINYGYTF
CDR3 DNA: TGTGCCAGTAGTTCGAGGGGCGGGGCGATTAACTATGGCTACACCTTC

D gene: -
J gene: TRBJ2-2
clone size: -
V gene: TRBV6-4
CDR3 protein: CASSEETGRGTGELFF
CDR3 DNA: TGTGCCAGCAGTGAGGAGACAGGGAGGGGCACCGGGGAGCTGTTTTTT

D gene: -
J gene: TRBJ1-5
clone size: few
V gene: TRBV6-2/TRBV6-3
CDR3 protein: CASSYGRGDQPQHF
CDR3 DNA: TGTGCCAGCAGTTACGGCCGAGGGGATCAGCCCCAGCATTTT

D gene: -
J gene: TRBJ1-4
clone size: -
V gene: TRBV20-1
CDR3 protein: CSASPEGGFF
CDR3 DNA: TGCAGTGCTTCCCCCGAAGGGGGTTTTTTT

D gene: TRBD2
J gene: TRBJ2-2
clone size: -
V gene: TRBV6-5
CDR3 protein: CASSYLGLAGGELFF
CDR3 DNA: TGTGCCAGCAGTTACTTGGGACTAGCGGGAGGGGAGCTGTTTTTT

D gene: -
J gene: TRBJ1-2
clone size: -
V gene: TRBV27
CDR3 protein: CASSAGPGDYGYTF
CDR3 DNA: TGTGCCAGCAGTGCGGGCCCCGGGGACTATGGCTACACCTTC

D gene: TRBD1
J gene: TRBJ1-2
clone size: -
V gene: TRBV9
CDR3 protein: CASSMTGDGYTF
CDR3 DNA: TGTGCCAGCAGCATGACAGGGGATGGCTACACCTTC

D gene: -
J gene: TRBJ2-3
clone size: -
V gene: TRBV9
CDR3 protein: CASSVDSRPTDTQYF
CDR3 DNA: TGTGCCAGCAGCGTAGACAGCCGTCCCACAGATACGCAGTATTTT

D gene: -
J gene: TRBJ2-7
clone size: -
V gene: TRBV7-6
CDR3 protein: CASSLDEGQYF
CDR3 DNA: TGTGCCAGCAGCTTAGACGAGGGGCAGTACTTC

D gene: -
J gene: TRBJ1-1
clone size: -
V gene: TRBV28
CDR3 protein: CASRFQGGSAEAFF
CDR3 DNA: TGTGCCAGCAGGTTTCAGGGAGGGTCAGCTGAAGCTTTCTTT

D gene: TRBD2
J gene: TRBJ2-4
clone size: -
V gene: TRBV2
CDR3 protein: CASSQGGLAGILAKNIQYF
CDR3 DNA: TGTGCCAGCAGCCAAGGGGGACTAGCGGGTATCCTAGCCAAAAACATTCAGTACTTC

D gene: -
J gene: TRBJ2-6
clone size: -
V gene: TRBV30
CDR3 protein: CAWSLGTGANVLTF
CDR3 DNA: TGTGCCTGGAGTTTGGGGACTGGGGCCAACGTCCTGACTTTC

D gene: TRBD1
J gene: TRBJ1-2
clone size: few
V gene: TRBV4-1
CDR3 protein: CASSQPRDRQGYGYTF
CDR3 DNA: TGCGCCAGCAGCCAACCCAGGGACAGACAGGGCTATGGCTACACCTTC

D gene: -
J gene: TRBJ1-5
clone size: -
V gene: TRBV29-1
CDR3 protein: CSVESQGGQPQHF
CDR3 DNA: TGCAGCGTTGAATCTCAGGGTGGTCAGCCCCAGCATTTT

D gene: TRBD1
J gene: TRBJ1-5
clone size: -
V gene: TRBV5-1
CDR3 protein: CASSLTGASQPQHF
CDR3 DNA: TGCGCCAGCAGCTTAACAGGGGCAAGTCAGCCCCAGCATTTT

D gene: -
J gene: TRBJ1-3
clone size: few
V gene: TRBV27
CDR3 protein: CASKPGGARNTIYF
CDR3 DNA: TGTGCCAGCAAACCGGGGGGGGCCAGAAACACCATATATTTT

D gene: -
J gene: TRBJ1-3
clone size: -
V gene: TRBV5-1
CDR3 protein: CASSFDASGNTIYF
CDR3 DNA: TGCGCCAGCAGCTTTGACGCCTCTGGAAACACCATATATTTT

D gene: -
J gene: TRBJ1-1
clone size: -
V gene: TRBV6-2/TRBV6-3
CDR3 protein: CASTPRVNTEAFF
CDR3 DNA: TGTGCCAGCACCCCCCGGGTGAACACTGAAGCTTTCTTT

D gene: -
J gene: TRBJ1-2
clone size: -
V gene: TRBV3-1/TRBV3-2
CDR3 protein: CASSQVAVYGYTF
CDR3 DNA: TGTGCCAGCAGCCAAGTGGCGGTCTATGGCTACACCTTC

D gene: -
J gene: TRBJ2-6
clone size: -
V gene: TRBV7-3
CDR3 protein: CASSLNLGQRLSSGANVLTF
CDR3 DNA: TGTGCCAGCAGCTTAAATTTGGGGCAGCGACTAAGCTCTGGGGCCAACGTCCTGACTTTC

D gene: -
J gene: TRBJ2-2
clone size: -
V gene: TRBV10-1
CDR3 protein: CASSESTGANTGELFF
CDR3 DNA: TGCGCCAGCAGTGAGTCGACCGGGGCGAACACCGGGGAGCTGTTTTTT

D gene: -
J gene: TRBJ2-1
clone size: -
V gene: TRBV12-5
CDR3 protein: CASAPDYNEQFF
CDR3 DNA: TGTGCTAGTGCCCCGGACTACAATGAGCAGTTCTTC

D gene: -
J gene: TRBJ2-7
clone size: -
V gene: TRBV14
CDR3 protein: CASSQAGYEQYF
CDR3 DNA: TGTGCCAGCAGCCAGGCCGGGTACGAGCAGTACTTC

D gene: -
J gene: TRBJ1-1
clone size: -
V gene: TRBV21-1
CDR3 protein: CASSNHGQAKNTEAFF
CDR3 DNA: TGTGCCAGCAGCAATCATGGACAGGCTAAGAACACTGAAGCTTTCTTT

D gene: -
J gene: TRBJ1-1
clone size: -
V gene: TRBV6-6
CDR3 protein: CASSWGRRNTEAFF
CDR3 DNA: TGTGCCAGCAGTTGGGGGCGGAGGAACACTGAAGCTTTCTTT

D gene: TRBD1
J gene: TRBJ1-4
clone size: -
V gene: TRBV19
CDR3 protein: CASTRPGQKMEKLFF
CDR3 DNA: TGTGCCAGTACCAGACCGGGACAGAAAATGGAAAAACTGTTTTTT

D gene: -
J gene: TRBJ1-2
clone size: -
V gene: TRBV19
CDR3 protein: CASMALSDGYTF
CDR3 DNA: TGTGCCAGTATGGCCCTATCGGATGGCTACACCTTC